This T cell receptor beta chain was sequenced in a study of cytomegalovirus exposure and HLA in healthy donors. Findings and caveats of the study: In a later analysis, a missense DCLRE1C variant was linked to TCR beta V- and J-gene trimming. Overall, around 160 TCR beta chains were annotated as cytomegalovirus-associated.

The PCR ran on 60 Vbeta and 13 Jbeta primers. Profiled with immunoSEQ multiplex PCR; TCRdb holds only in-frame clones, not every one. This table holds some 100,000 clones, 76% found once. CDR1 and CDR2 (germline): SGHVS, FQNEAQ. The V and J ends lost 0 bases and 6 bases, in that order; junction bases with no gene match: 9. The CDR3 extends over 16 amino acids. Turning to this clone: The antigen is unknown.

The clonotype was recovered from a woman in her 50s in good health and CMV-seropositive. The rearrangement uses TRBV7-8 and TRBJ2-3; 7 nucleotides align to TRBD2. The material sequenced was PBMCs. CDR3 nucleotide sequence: TGTGCCAGCAGCTTAGCCCTTGCGGGGGATCAGGATACGCAGTATTTT. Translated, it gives CASSLALAGDQDTQYF.